A single sample gave rise to the 27 T cell receptor beta chains below, sequenced in a study of blood T cell repertoires in COVID-19 (TCRdb year 2020). Library creation used the immunoSEQ multiplex PCR assay. Imported from immuneACCESS, the table was reduced by TCRdb to in-frame sequences with V and J called. These copies leave out some clones; in studies compared against another copy, an unresolved V gene accounts for under half, and the cause of the remainder is not known. The sample has around 140,000 clones on record, over 80% of them singletons. Together, the top ten hold approximately 10% of the sample. Sequenced: PBMCs or T cells enriched from blood (not recorded which). These receptors originate from a man in his 60s who had recovered from COVID-19.

The rearrangement uses TRBV20-1 and TRBJ2-3, with a tentative D call TRBD2 (5 bases). The V gene's germline CDR1 is DFQATT and CDR2 SNEGSKA (reference sequence). This CDR3 is built from 14 residues. With 3 bases removed from V and 2 bases from J, the gap between germline ends came to 12 bases. The CDR3 loop reads CSASPAGSTDTQYF. The CDR3, as DNA: TGCAGTGCTAGTCCCGCGGGCTCCACAGATACGCAGTATTTT.

The genes are TRBV28 and TRBJ2-7; no clear D. The CDR3 length is 12 residues. Trimming took 5 bases from V and 4 from J, leaving 9 bases between them. Germline V gene lookup returns CDR1 MDHEN and CDR2 SYDVKM. CDR3 DNA: TGTGCCAGCAGTCATCAGGTTTACGAGCAGTACTTC. It codes for CASSHQVYEQYF.

This chain uses TRBV9 with TRBJ2-7; 10 bases agree with TRBD2. J was trimmed by 4 bases and V by 3 bases; bases with no gene match: 1. The CDR3 sequence is 13 residues long. The germline V gene has CDR1 SGDLS and CDR2 YYNGEE. CDR3 nucleotide sequence: TGTGCCAGCAGCGCGGGACTAGCGTACGAGCAGTACTTC. Its protein product is CASSAGLAYEQYF. Full variable domain (remainder filled in from reference TRBV9 and TRBJ2-7): DSGVTQTPKHLITATGQRVTLRCSPRSGDLSVYWYQQSLDQGLQFLIQYYNGEERAKGNILERFSAQQFPDLHSELNLSSLELGDSALYFCASSAGLAYEQYFGPGTRLTVT.

The rearrangement joins TRBV28 to TRBJ1-5; no definite D call. The germline V gene encodes CDR1 MDHEN and CDR2 SYDVKM. Trimming shortened V by 6 bases and J by 7 bases, and 22 bases separated the two germline ends. The CDR3 is 16 amino acids. CDR3 in amino acids: CASSPPRGSTGQPQHF. The CDR3 DNA sequence: TGTGCCAGCAGCCCGCCGCGGGGATCGACTGGCCAGCCCCAGCATTTT.

This chain uses TRBV7-9 with TRBJ2-2; TRBD2 might be the D (5 bases). Trimming left V 1 base short and J 4 bases short, with 13 bases between. From germline, CDR1 is SEHNR and CDR2 FQNEAQ (reference sequence). The CDR3 is 16 residues long. The DNA of the CDR3 is TGTGCCAGCAGCTTAGATCGGGGATGGGTCACCGGGGAGCTGTTTTTT. Protein product: CASSLDRGWVTGELFF.

The CDR3 bases are TGTGCCAGCAGTTACAGGGGATCCAGGAATGAGCAGTTCTTC. Translation: CASSYRGSRNEQFF. The chain uses TRBV6-5 and TRBJ2-1; a weak D match, TRBD1 (5 bases). The length of the CDR3 is 14 residues. CDR1 is MNHEY, CDR2 SVGAGI, per germline. V was clipped by 2 bases and J by 7 bases, with 12 bases between them.

The chain employs TRBV7-8 and TRBJ1-5, with TRBD1 matching 7 bases. This CDR3 is built from 16 residues. Germline V gives CDR1 SGHVS, CDR2 FQNEAQ. J was trimmed by 0 bases and V by 5 bases; bases with no gene match: 7. CDR3 nucleotide sequence: TGTGCCAGCAGCCCTTGGGACAGCTATAGCAATCAGCCCCAGCATTTT. Its protein product is CASSPWDSYSNQPQHF.

The chain combines TRBV28 with TRBJ2-3; the D gene is possibly TRBD1 (6 bases). Trimming stripped 4 bases from V and 6 bases from J, with 14 bases between. CDR3 length: 14 residues. Germline CDR1 is MDHEN and CDR2 is SYDVKM. CDR3 in DNA: TGTGCCAGCAGTTCCCGGGACAATTGGGATACGCAGTATTTT. Protein sequence: CASSSRDNWDTQYF.

This chain connects TRBV7-9 to TRBJ2-5, with 14 bases fitting TRBD2. Germline loops: CDR1 SEHNR, CDR2 FQNEAQ (reference sequence). Losses at the gene ends were 5 bases for V and 5 bases for J; bases not matched to a gene: 7. The CDR3 loop spans 16 amino acids. The CDR3 is CASSPGLAGAGETQYF. The DNA of the CDR3 is TGTGCCAGCAGCCCGGGACTAGCGGGGGCGGGGGAGACCCAGTACTTC.

The rearrangement links TRBV9 to TRBJ1-2; D possibly corresponds to TRBD1 (6 bases). Deletions cut 3 bases from V and 1 base from J, with 13 bases between. Germline V gene lookup returns CDR1 SGDLS and CDR2 YYNGEE. CDR3 length equals 15 residues. The CDR3 coding sequence is TGTGCCAGCAGCGCACGGGACACTTTTAACTATGGCTACACCTTC. Its translation is CASSARDTFNYGYTF.

The V gene is TRBV28, the J gene TRBJ2-1; 9 bases align to TRBD1. CDR1 MDHEN and CDR2 SYDVKM come from the germline V gene. This CDR3 comprises 12 residues. Trimming took 6 bases from V and 15 from J; bases not matched to a gene: 9. The DNA of the CDR3 is TGTGCCAGCAGGCCTACCGGGACAGGGCGGTTCTTC. Translating gives CASRPTGTGRFF.

A single count supports this clone. The chain is built from TRBV28 and TRBJ1-3; D is possibly TRBD1 (5 bases). V was pared by 5 bases and J by 1 base, with 12 bases between. This CDR3 is built from 15 residues. Germline V gene lookup returns CDR1 MDHEN and CDR2 SYDVKM. The CDR3 DNA sequence: TGTGCCAGCAGTCCCCCGGGGGTTTCTGGAAACACCATATATTTT. As protein: CASSPPGVSGNTIYF.

A single count supports this clone. This sequence joins TRBV9 and TRBJ1-4; D may be TRBD1 (5 bases). Looked up from germline, CDR1 is SGDLS and CDR2 is YYNGEE. The CDR3 contains 13 residues. Trimming took 3 bases from V and 8 from J, leaving 11 bases between them. The CDR3 DNA is TGTGCCAGCAGCGCCCAGGGCGCAGAAAAACTGTTTTTT. This codes for CASSAQGAEKLFF.

The chain joins TRBV5-1 to TRBJ2-3, with D tentatively TRBD2 (5 bases). Trimming took off 4 bases at V and 6 bases at J, with 12 bases between the two ends. This CDR3 spans 13 amino acids. Per the germline V gene, CDR1 is SGHRS and CDR2 is YFSETQ. This CDR3 reads CASSVGGSDTQYF. In DNA, the CDR3 is TGCGCCAGCAGCGTCGGAGGTTCGGATACGCAGTATTTT. Drawing the rest from reference TRBV5-1 and TRBJ2-3, the complete variable domain is KAGVTQTPRYLIKTRGQQVTLSCSPISGHRSVSWYQQTPGQGLQFLFEYFSETQRNKGNFPGRFSGRQFSNSRSEMNVSTLELGDSALYLCASSVGGSDTQYFGPGTRLTVL.

J is TRBJ1-5 and V is TRBV3-1 (or the pseudogene TRBV3-2); no definite D call. The germline gives CDR1 LGHDT, CDR2 YNNKEL (reference sequence). Between the trimmed V and J ends, which lost 5 bases and 7 bases, there was a span of 15 bases. This CDR3 has 14 residues. CDR3 sequence (DNA): TGTGCCAGCAGCAGCGAACGATTTTTGCAGCCCCAGCATTTT. Translated: CASSSERFLQPQHF.

In this sample, this clone turned up a few times. CDR3 sequence (DNA): TGTGCCAGCAGTTTCAACCCAGGGGTCGGAAACACCATATATTTT. Protein: CASSFNPGVGNTIYF. The V gene is TRBV28, the J gene TRBJ1-3; tentatively, D is TRBD1 (6 bases). The V end was cut by 3 bases, the J end by 4 bases, with 13 bases between. Germline CDR1 MDHEN, CDR2 SYDVKM. CDR3 length: 15 residues.

CDR3 bases: TGTGCCAGCAGCCCCCGGACTAGCGGAATGGGAGAGCAGTACTTC. Translated, it gives CASSPRTSGMGEQYF. The rearrangement links TRBV28 to TRBJ2-7; TRBD2 agrees at 10 bases. Germline V gene sequence: CDR1 MDHEN, CDR2 SYDVKM. This CDR3 comprises 15 residues. Germline trimming cut 6 bases from V and 7 bases from J; bases unmatched to any gene: 12.

The chain links TRBV18 to TRBJ2-2; 9 nucleotides match TRBD2. Trimming took 5 bases from V and 0 from J; bases not matched to a gene: 7. This CDR3 comprises 17 residues. The V gene's germline CDR1 is KGHSH and CDR2 LQKENI. The CDR3 region is CASSGKREESNTGELFF. CDR3 nucleotide sequence: TGTGCCAGCTCAGGAAAGCGGGAGGAGTCGAACACCGGGGAGCTGTTTTTT.

The genes are TRBV24-1 and TRBJ1-5; TRBD1 might be the D (6 bases). This CDR3 comprises 15 residues. V gave up 10 bases and J gave up 3 bases, with 18 bases separating them. Germline V CDR1 and CDR2: KGHDR, SFDVKD. DNA for the CDR3: TGTGCCACTTCAGTGAGGGGGGGGCCCAATCAGCCCCAGCATTTT. Protein: CATSVRGGPNQPQHF.

The chain combines TRBV14 with TRBJ2-1, with 9 nucleotides matching TRBD2. The CDR3 is 16 residues long. Germline V gene data show CDR1 as SGHDN and CDR2 as FVKESK. The V gene end was trimmed by 6 bases and the J gene end by 7 bases; junction bases not matched to a gene: 13. CDR3: CASSPISGRSGNEQFF. In DNA form, the CDR3 reads TGTGCCAGCAGTCCCATCAGCGGGAGGAGCGGTAATGAGCAGTTCTTC.

The CDR3: CASSPTHRGLFGPQHF. CDR3 nucleotides: TGTGCCAGCAGCCCGACCCACAGGGGGCTGTTTGGGCCCCAGCATTTT. The chain recombines TRBV7-8 with TRBJ1-5; 9 bases fit TRBD1. With V trimmed by 5 bases and J by 9 bases, 14 bases remained unmatched. Germline CDR1 reads SGHVS; CDR2 reads FQNEAQ. The CDR3 covers 16 residues. The full variable domain, in which reference TRBV7-8 and TRBJ1-5 provide the parts outside the CDR3, is GAGVSQSPRYKVAKRGQDVALRCDPISGHVSLFWYQQALGQGPEFLTYFQNEAQLDKSGLPSDRFFAERPEGSVSTLKIQRTQQEDSAVYLCASSPTHRGLFGPQHFGDGTRLSIL.

The chain is built from TRBV5-1 and TRBJ2-2, with a tentative D call TRBD2 (6 bases). The CDR3 contains 12 residues. Germline loops: CDR1 SGHRS, CDR2 YFSETQ. V lost 3 bases and J 13 bases, leaving 13 bases between the germline ends. This CDR3 is CASSSGGEGLFF. The CDR3 DNA sequence: TGCGCCAGCAGCTCTGGAGGGGAAGGGCTGTTTTTT. Based on the CDR3 plus reference TRBV5-1 and TRBJ2-2, the full variable domain is KAGVTQTPRYLIKTRGQQVTLSCSPISGHRSVSWYQQTPGQGLQFLFEYFSETQRNKGNFPGRFSGRQFSNSRSEMNVSTLELGDSALYLCASSSGGEGLFFGEGSRLTVL.

The chain is built from TRBV27 and TRBJ1-5; possible D gene TRBD1, 5 bases. The CDR3 contains 16 residues. The germline V gene has CDR1 MNHEY and CDR2 SMNVEV (reference sequence). With 5 bases removed from V and 9 bases from J, the gap between germline ends came to 23 bases. The CDR3 reads CASSPFAVLWGGPQHF. The CDR3 coding sequence is TGTGCCAGCAGTCCCTTCGCGGTTCTATGGGGCGGGCCCCAGCATTTT.

The chain has TRBV5-1 and TRBJ1-1, with D uncertain. The V gene lost 0 bases and the J gene lost 0 bases, with 9 bases spanning the gap. The CDR3 spans 15 residues. Germline V gene sequence: CDR1 SGHRS, CDR2 YFSETQ. The CDR3 DNA is TGCGCCAGCAGCTTGGGACACGAAGTGAACACTGAAGCTTTCTTT. Residues: CASSLGHEVNTEAFF. The variable domain in full, completed from reference TRBV5-1 and TRBJ1-1, reads KAGVTQTPRYLIKTRGQQVTLSCSPISGHRSVSWYQQTPGQGLQFLFEYFSETQRNKGNFPGRFSGRQFSNSRSEMNVSTLELGDSALYLCASSLGHEVNTEAFFGQGTRLTVV.

This sequence joins TRBV28 and TRBJ2-4; D perhaps matches TRBD2 (6 bases). The CDR3 spans 12 residues. The V gene lost 5 bases and the J gene lost 7 bases, with 9 bases spanning the gap. Germline CDR1 reads MDHEN; CDR2 reads SYDVKM. The CDR3 DNA reads TGTGCCAGCAGTCCCCGGGAGAACATTCAGTACTTC. Translated, it gives CASSPRENIQYF.

This clone appeared a few times. V and J are TRBV21-1 and TRBJ2-7; TRBD1 is taken as the D call from the table, unchecked against the DNA. TRBV21-1 corresponds to a pseudogene. The CDR3 is 14 amino acids. The CDR3 DNA is TGTGCCAGCAGCTCCCGGGACACTAGTGACGAGCAGTACTTC. Amino acid sequence: CASSSRDTSDEQYF.

This sequence joins TRBV9 and TRBJ2-2, with D tentatively TRBD1 (6 bases). There are 16 residues in the CDR3. Germline V gene sequence: CDR1 SGDLS, CDR2 YYNGEE. Trimming removed 3 bases from V and 4 bases from J, with 16 bases in between. In nucleotides, the CDR3 is TGTGCCAGCAGCGCCCTACAGGGTTGGGGCACCGGGGAGCTGTTTTTT. It yields the protein CASSALQGWGTGELFF.